The source of this T cell receptor (beta chain) is a study of T cell responses to AZD1222 COVID-19 vaccine. With 4 bases removed from V and 3 bases from J, the gap between germline ends came to 16 bases. Germline loops: CDR1 LNHDA, CDR2 SQIVND (reference sequence). The CDR3 is made up of 16 amino acids. Sequencing was performed with immunoSEQ multiplex PCR; in TCRdb, only in-frame clones are kept and a portion is missing. The table lists about 120,000 clones, about nine tenths of them singletons. A note on this clone: Antigen unknown.

Study conclusions and caveats: At 160-218 and 743-854, vaccine-associated CD4 TCRs were dominant, and they spanned spike. White British people made up most donors, females outnumbered males, and clonal diversity was possibly underestimated. Researchers took repertoire samples only after the peak T cell response had come. Unmutated variant regions are reportedly the target of nearly half of TCRs that are spike-specific.

V gene TRBV19 combines with J gene TRBJ1-5; weak D call: TRBD1 (5 bases). This specimen consisted of peripheral blood, obtained 28 days after the second AZD1222 dose. This TCR was recovered from an adult who received the AZD1222 COVID-19 vaccine. CDR3 DNA sequence: TGTGCCAGTAGTAGAAATTGGGACGCAGACAATCAGCCCCAGCATTTT. As protein: CASSRNWDADNQPQHF.